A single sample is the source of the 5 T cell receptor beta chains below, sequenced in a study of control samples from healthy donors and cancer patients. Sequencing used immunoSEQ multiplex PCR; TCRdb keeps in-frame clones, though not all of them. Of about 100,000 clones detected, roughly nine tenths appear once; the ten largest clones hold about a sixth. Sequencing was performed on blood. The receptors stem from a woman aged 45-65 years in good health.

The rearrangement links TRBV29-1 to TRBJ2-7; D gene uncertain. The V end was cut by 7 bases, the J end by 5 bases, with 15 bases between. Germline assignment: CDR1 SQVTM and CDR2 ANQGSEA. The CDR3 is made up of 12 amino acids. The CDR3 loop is CSAFVRRHEQYF. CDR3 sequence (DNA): TGCAGCGCCTTCGTCAGGCGTCACGAGCAGTACTTC.

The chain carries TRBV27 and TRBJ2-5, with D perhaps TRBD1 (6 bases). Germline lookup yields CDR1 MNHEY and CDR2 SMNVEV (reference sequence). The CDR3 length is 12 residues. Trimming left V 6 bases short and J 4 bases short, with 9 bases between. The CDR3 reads CASRQGRETQYF. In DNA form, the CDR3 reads TGTGCCAGCAGGCAGGGGCGAGAGACCCAGTACTTC.

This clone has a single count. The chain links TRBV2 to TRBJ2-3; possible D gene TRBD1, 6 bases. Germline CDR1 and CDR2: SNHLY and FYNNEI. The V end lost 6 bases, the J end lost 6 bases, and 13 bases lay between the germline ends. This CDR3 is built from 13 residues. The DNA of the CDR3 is TGTGCCAGCAGGGTCACAGGGCCGGATACGCAGTATTTT. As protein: CASRVTGPDTQYF.

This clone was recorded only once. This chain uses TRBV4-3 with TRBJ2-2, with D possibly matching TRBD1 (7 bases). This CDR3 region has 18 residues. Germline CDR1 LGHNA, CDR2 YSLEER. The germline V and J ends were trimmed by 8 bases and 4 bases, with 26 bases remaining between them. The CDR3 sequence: CASRSYWRDRLITGELFF. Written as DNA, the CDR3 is TGCGCCAGCCGAAGCTATTGGCGGGACAGACTAATCACCGGGGAGCTGTTTTTT.

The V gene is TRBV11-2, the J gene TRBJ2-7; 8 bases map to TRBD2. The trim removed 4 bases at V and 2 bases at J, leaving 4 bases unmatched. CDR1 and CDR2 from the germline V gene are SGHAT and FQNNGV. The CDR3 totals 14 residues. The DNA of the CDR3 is TGTGCCAGCAGCTCAACTAGCGGAACCTACGAGCAGTACTTC. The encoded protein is CASSSTSGTYEQYF.